These T cell receptor beta chains were read from a single sample in a study of blood T cells in healthy people across ages. TCRdb fed the 5' RACE reads into MiXCR, producing one record per CDR3 protein. The table lists 1,500,000 or so distinct CDR3 sequences, about 45% of them singletons. Sequencing was carried out using blood. The source of these receptors is a young woman in good health. The CDR3 runs from the conserved cysteine through the conserved F or W. Fields, in order: J gene, V gene, clone size, D gene, CDR3 protein, CDR3 DNA. The D gene is left open where the match is weak. Some rows have no size entry. The others give once, few or many, or a class for an expanded clone.

>TRBJ1-4|TRBV30|-|TRBD1
CAWRPERGHEKLFF
TGTGCCTGGAGACCAGAGAGGGGGCATGAAAAACTGTTTTTT
>TRBJ1-5|TRBV6-2/TRBV6-3|-|TRBD1
CASSYPPTGVGNQPQHF
TGTGCCAGCAGTTACCCTCCTACAGGGGTGGGCAATCAGCCCCAGCATTTT
>TRBJ1-1|TRBV25-1|-|TRBD1
CASSGQAGSLTAFF
TGTGCCAGCAGCGGACAGGCCGGGAGTCTGACAGCTTTCTTT
>TRBJ1-4|TRBV28|once|-
CASSFDGGREKLFF
TGTGCCAGCAGTTTTGACGGGGGCCGGGAAAAACTGTTTTTT
>TRBJ2-7|TRBV7-3|few|-
CASSPGFGYEQYF
TGTGCCAGCAGCCCGGGGTTTGGTTACGAGCAGTACTTC
>TRBJ2-3|TRBV12-3/TRBV12-4|few|TRBD1
CASRGQWTDTQYF
TGTGCCTCTAGGGGACAGTGGACAGATACGCAGTATTTT
>TRBJ2-7|TRBV3-1|-|-
CASSWGLGEQYF
TGTGCCAGCAGCTGGGGCCTCGGGGAGCAGTACTTC
>TRBJ2-7|TRBV27|-|-
CASSPQEGLNNEQYF
TGTGCCAGCAGTCCACAGGAGGGACTCAACAATGAGCAGTACTTC
>TRBJ2-7|TRBV7-6|-|-
CASSLLTTANTYEQYF
TGTGCCAGCAGCCTCCTTACGACAGCAAACACCTACGAGCAGTACTTC
>TRBJ1-1|TRBV21-1|-|-
CASSKVGVTAFF
TGTGCCAGCAGCAAAGTAGGTGTGACAGCTTTCTTT
>TRBJ2-7|TRBV10-3|-|TRBD2
CAISESSVLVAGGSYEQYF
TGTGCCATCAGTGAGTCGTCGGTGTTGGTAGCGGGAGGCTCCTACGAGCAGTACTTC
>TRBJ2-7|TRBV20-1|-|TRBD2
CSASTSGNSYEQYF
TGCAGTGCGTCGACTAGCGGGAACTCCTACGAGCAGTACTTC
>TRBJ2-7|TRBV6-5|-|-
CASSYPETSEQYF
TGTGCCAGCAGTTACCCAGAGACTAGTGAGCAGTACTTC
>TRBJ1-2|TRBV4-3|-|-
CASSQLGDPLPLGYGYTF
TGCGCCAGCAGCCAATTGGGGGATCCACTACCGCTTGGCTATGGCTACACCTTC
>TRBJ1-2|TRBV10-3|-|TRBD1
CAISESRQGTNYGHTF
TGTGCCATCAGTGAGTCTCGACAGGGGACTAACTATGGCCACACCTTC
>TRBJ2-7|TRBV5-1|few|-
CASSWGLTGTYEQYF
TGCGCCAGCAGCTGGGGACTGACGGGGACCTACGAGCAGTACTTC
>TRBJ2-7|TRBV20-1|few|-
CSASGLGEMDSYEQYF
TGCAGTGCTAGTGGACTGGGCGAAATGGATTCCTACGAGCAGTACTTC
>TRBJ1-2|TRBV2|few|-
CASSESVYGGQDYGYTF
TGTGCCAGCAGTGAAAGTGTTTATGGGGGTCAGGACTATGGCTACACCTTC
>TRBJ2-1|TRBV20-1|many|-
CSARGRGGTTIYNEQFF
TGCAGTGCTAGGGGTAGGGGGGGGACTACTATCTACAATGAGCAGTTCTTC
>TRBJ1-2|TRBV4-1|few|TRBD1
CASYSPGTGAWGYTF
TGCGCCAGTTACAGTCCCGGGACAGGGGCGTGGGGCTACACCTTC
>TRBJ2-2|TRBV6-2/TRBV6-3|-|-
CASSTKMGGPGTGELFF
TGTGCCAGCAGTACTAAGATGGGGGGGCCGGGCACCGGGGAGCTGTTTTTT
>TRBJ2-5|TRBV29-1|-|-
CSLRGGIQETQYF
TGCAGCCTCAGGGGGGGGATCCAAGAGACCCAGTACTTC